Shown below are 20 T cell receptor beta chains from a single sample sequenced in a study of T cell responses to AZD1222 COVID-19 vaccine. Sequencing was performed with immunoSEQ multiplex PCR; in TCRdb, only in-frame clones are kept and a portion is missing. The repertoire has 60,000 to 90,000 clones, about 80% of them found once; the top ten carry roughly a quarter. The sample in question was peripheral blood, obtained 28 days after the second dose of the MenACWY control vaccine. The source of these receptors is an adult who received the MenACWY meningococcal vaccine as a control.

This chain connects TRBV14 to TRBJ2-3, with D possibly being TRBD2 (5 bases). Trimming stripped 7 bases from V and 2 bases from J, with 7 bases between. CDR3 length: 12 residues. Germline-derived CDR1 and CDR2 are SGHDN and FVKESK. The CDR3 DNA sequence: TGTGCCAGCAACGGGGTCACAGATACGCAGTATTTT. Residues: CASNGVTDTQYF.

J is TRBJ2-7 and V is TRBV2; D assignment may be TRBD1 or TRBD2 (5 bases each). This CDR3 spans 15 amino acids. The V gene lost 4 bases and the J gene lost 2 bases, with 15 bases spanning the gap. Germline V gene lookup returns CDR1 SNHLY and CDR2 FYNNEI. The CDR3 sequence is CASSASGMGAYEQYF. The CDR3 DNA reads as TGTGCCAGCAGTGCTTCGGGGATGGGGGCCTACGAGCAGTACTTC.

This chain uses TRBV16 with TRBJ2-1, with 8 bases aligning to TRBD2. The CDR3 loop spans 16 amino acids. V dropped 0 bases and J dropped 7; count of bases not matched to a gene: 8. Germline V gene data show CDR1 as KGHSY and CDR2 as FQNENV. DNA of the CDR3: TGTGCCAGCAGCCAATCGCCGCTAGCGGGCGGGAATGAGCAGTTCTTC. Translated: CASSQSPLAGGNEQFF.

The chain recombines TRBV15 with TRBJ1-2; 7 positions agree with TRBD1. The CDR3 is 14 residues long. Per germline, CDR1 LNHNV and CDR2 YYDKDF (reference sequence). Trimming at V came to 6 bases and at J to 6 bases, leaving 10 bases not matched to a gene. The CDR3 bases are TGTGCCACCAGTCCCACCAGACAGGGAGATGGCTACACCTTC. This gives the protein CATSPTRQGDGYTF. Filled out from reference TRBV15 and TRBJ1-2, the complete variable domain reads DAMVIQNPRYQVTQFGKPVTLSCSQTLNHNVMYWYQQKSSQAPKLLFHYYDKDFNNEADTPDNFQSRRPNTSFCFLDIRSPGLGDTAMYLCATSPTRQGDGYTFGSGTRLTVV.

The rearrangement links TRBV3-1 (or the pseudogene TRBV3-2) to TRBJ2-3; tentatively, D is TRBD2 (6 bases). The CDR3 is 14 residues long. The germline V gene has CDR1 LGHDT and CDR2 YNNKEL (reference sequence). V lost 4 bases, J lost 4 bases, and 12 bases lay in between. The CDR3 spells CASSPPGVPDTQYF. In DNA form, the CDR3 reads TGTGCCAGCAGCCCCCCGGGGGTCCCAGATACGCAGTATTTT.

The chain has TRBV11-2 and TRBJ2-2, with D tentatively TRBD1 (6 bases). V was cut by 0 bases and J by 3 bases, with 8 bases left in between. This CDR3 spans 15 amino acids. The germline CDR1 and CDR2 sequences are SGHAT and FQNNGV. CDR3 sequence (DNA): TGTGCCAGCAGCTTAGATCGGACAGACACCGGGGAGCTGTTTTTT. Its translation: CASSLDRTDTGELFF.

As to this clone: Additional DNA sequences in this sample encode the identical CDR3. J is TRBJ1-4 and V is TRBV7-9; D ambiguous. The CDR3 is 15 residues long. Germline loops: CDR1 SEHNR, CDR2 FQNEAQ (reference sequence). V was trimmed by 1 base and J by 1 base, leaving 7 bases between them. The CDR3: CASSLVGGTNEKLFF. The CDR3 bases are TGTGCCAGCAGCTTAGTGGGAGGAACTAATGAAAAACTGTTTTTT. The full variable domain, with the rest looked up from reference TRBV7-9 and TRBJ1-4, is DTGVSQNPRHKITKRGQNVTFRCDPISEHNRLYWYRQTLGQGPEFLTYFQNEAQLEKSRLLSDRFSAERPKGSFSTLEIQRTEQGDSAMYLCASSLVGGTNEKLFFGSGTQLSVL.

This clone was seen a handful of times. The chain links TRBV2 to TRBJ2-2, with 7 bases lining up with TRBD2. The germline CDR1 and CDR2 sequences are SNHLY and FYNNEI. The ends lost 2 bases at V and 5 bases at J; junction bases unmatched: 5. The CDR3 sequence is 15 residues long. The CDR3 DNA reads TGTGCCAGCAGTGAAACTAGCGTGAATACCGGGGAGCTGTTTTTT. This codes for CASSETSVNTGELFF.

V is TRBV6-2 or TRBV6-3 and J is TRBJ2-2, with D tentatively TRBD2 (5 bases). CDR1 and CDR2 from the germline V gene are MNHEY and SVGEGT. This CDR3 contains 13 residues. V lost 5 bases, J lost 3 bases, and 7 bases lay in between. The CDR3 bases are TGTGCCAGCAGTACGGGGTACACCGGGGAGCTGTTTTTT. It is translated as CASSTGYTGELFF.

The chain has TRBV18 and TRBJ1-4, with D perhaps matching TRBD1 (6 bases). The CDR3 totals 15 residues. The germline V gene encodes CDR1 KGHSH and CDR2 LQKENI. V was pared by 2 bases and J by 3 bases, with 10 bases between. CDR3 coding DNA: TGTGCCAGCTCACCAGAACAGGGAGCTAATGAAAAACTGTTTTTT. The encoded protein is CASSPEQGANEKLFF.

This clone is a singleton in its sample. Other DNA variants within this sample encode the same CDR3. Written as DNA, the CDR3 is TGTGCCAGCAGTATCCGTGGCGGGGAGGGCACCGGGGAGCTGTTTTTT. As protein: CASSIRGGEGTGELFF. This sequence joins TRBV28 and TRBJ2-2, with 7 bases lining up with TRBD2. The CDR3 has 16 amino acids. The germline gives CDR1 MDHEN, CDR2 SYDVKM. The V segment lost 5 bases and the J segment 4 bases; nucleotides outside the gene matches: 10.

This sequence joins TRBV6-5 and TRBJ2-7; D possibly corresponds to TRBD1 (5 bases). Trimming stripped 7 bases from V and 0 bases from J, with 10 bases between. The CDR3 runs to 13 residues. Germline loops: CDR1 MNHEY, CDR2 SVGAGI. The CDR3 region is CASTLTVSYEQYF. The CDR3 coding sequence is TGTGCCAGCACCTTGACAGTCTCCTACGAGCAGTACTTC.

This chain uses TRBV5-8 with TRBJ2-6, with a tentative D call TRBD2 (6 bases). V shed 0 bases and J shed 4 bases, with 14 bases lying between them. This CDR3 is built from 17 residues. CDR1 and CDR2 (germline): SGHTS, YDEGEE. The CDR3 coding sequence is TGTGCCAGCAGCTTGGTTCGGCTAGCGTGGGGGGCCAACGTCCTGACTTTC. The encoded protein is CASSLVRLAWGANVLTF.

This CDR3 is CASSIDQTSYGYTF. The DNA for the CDR3 is TGTGCCAGTAGTATCGACCAGACGAGCTATGGCTACACCTTC. This chain links TRBV19 with TRBJ1-2; D is uncertain. This CDR3 spans 14 amino acids. CDR1 and CDR2 from the germline V gene are LNHDA and SQIVND (reference sequence). The V end was cut by 3 bases, the J end by 4 bases, with 12 bases between.

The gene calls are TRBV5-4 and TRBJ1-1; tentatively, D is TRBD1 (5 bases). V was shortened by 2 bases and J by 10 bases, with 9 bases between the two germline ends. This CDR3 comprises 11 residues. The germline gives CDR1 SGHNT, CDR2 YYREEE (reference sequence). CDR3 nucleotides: TGTGCCAGCAGCTTTGGCCAGGGAGCTTTCTTT. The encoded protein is CASSFGQGAFF.

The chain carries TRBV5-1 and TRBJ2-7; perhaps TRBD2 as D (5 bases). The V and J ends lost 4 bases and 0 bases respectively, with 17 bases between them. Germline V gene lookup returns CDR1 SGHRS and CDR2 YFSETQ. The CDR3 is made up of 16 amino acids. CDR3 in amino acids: CASSRGWADNSYEQYF. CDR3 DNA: TGCGCCAGCAGCCGCGGGTGGGCCGACAACTCCTACGAGCAGTACTTC. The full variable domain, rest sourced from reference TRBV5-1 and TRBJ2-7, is KAGVTQTPRYLIKTRGQQVTLSCSPISGHRSVSWYQQTPGQGLQFLFEYFSETQRNKGNFPGRFSGRQFSNSRSEMNVSTLELGDSALYLCASSRGWADNSYEQYFGPGTRLTVT.

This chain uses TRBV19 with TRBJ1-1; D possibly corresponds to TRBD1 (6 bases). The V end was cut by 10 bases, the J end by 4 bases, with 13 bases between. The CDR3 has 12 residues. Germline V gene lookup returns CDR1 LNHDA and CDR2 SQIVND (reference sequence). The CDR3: CATHNRATEAFF. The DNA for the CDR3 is TGTGCCACCCACAACAGGGCCACTGAAGCTTTCTTT. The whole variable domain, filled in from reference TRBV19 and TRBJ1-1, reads DGGITQSPKYLFRKEGQNVTLSCEQNLNHDAMYWYRQDPGQGLRLIYYSQIVNDFQKGDIAEGYSVSREKKESFPLTVTSAQKNPTAFYLCATHNRATEAFFGQGTRLTVV.

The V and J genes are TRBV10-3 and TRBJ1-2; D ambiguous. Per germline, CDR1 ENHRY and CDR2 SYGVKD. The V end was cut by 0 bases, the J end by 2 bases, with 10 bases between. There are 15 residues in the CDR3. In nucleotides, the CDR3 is TGTGCCATCAGTGAGTCACTACAGACCAACTATGGCTACACCTTC. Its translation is CAISESLQTNYGYTF.

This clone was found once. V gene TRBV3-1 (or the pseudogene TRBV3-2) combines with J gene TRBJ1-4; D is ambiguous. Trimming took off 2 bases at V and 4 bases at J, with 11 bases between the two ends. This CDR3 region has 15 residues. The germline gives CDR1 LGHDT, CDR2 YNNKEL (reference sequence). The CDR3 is CASSQSGQFNEKLFF. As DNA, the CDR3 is TGTGCCAGCAGCCAAAGTGGGCAGTTTAATGAAAAACTGTTTTTT.

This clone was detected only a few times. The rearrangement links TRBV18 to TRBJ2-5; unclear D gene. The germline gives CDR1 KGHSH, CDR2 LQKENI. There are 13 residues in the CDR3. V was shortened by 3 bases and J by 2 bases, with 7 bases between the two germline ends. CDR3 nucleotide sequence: TGTGCCAGCTCACCGATATCTCAAGAGACCCAGTACTTC. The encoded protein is CASSPISQETQYF.